This TCR beta chain is drawn from a study of T-cell reconstitution after alpha-beta-depleted transplantation in children. Study observations and caveats: Hyperexpanded clones declined; after one year, newly produced T cells mostly supplied diversity.

As it was prepared, the TCRbeta library received unique molecular identifiers. Via MiXCR, TCRdb re-called the PCR reads, giving one row per CDR3 protein. The sample shows some 460,000 distinct CDR3 sequences, around 16% of them seen only once. This CDR3 spans 15 amino acids. The germline gives CDR1 SGHTA, CDR2 FQGNSA. The V and J ends lost 3 bases and 2 bases, in that order; junction bases with no gene match: 5. About this clonotype itself: Its target is unknown.

The chain is built from TRBV7-2 and TRBJ2-7, with TRBD2 matching over 9 bases. The sample here was PBMCs, mostly from graft donor cells, taken 360 days after TCRalphabeta/CD19-depleted stem cell transplant. This sequence originates from a boy under two years old who had a stem cell transplant for Wiskott-Aldrich syndrome, so the T cells may come from the graft donor. This CDR3 reads CASSLQTSGTYEQYF. The CDR3 DNA reads TGTGCCAGCAGCTTGCAGACTAGCGGAACCTACGAGCAGTACTTC.